These 29 T cell receptor beta chains came from one sample sequenced in a study of Ad26.COV2.S vaccination and SARS-CoV-2 variants. As for treatment: some 19 received Ad26.COV2.S at low or high dose, single or two shots; roughly five received placebo; per-sample allocation not given. Day 63 following the first vaccine or placebo injection was when the samples were taken. Some clones are missing from TCRdb's copy, which holds only in-frame ones; the method was immunoSEQ multiplex PCR. This sample has roughly 320,000 clones, with roughly 84% found just once. This material consisted of peripheral blood, taken in a trial of Ad26.COV2.S vaccine versus placebo. The receptors were gathered from a person aged 18-65 years who received the Ad26.COV2.S COVID-19 vaccine or a placebo.

The CDR3 bases are TGTGCCAGCTCACTCGGGGGATACTATGGCTACACCTTC. Its translation: CASSLGGYYGYTF. J is TRBJ1-2 and V is TRBV18; possible D gene TRBD1, 5 bases. CDR1 and CDR2 from the germline V gene are KGHSH and LQKENI. The V end was cut by 4 bases, the J end by 3 bases, with 9 bases between. The CDR3 contains 13 residues.

The V call is TRBV5-8, the J call TRBJ2-7; TRBD1 matches at 8 bases. Germline trimming cut 0 bases from V and 2 bases from J; bases unmatched to any gene: 4. Germline lookup yields CDR1 SGHTS and CDR2 YDEGEE. The CDR3 has 15 amino acids. For the CDR3, the DNA is TGTGCCAGCAGCTTGGGATACAGGGGGACCTACGAGCAGTACTTC. This translates into CASSLGYRGTYEQYF.

V usage is TRBV6-5 and J usage is TRBJ1-4; perhaps TRBD1 as D (5 bases). The CDR3 length is 15 residues. Trimming left V 5 bases short and J 5 bases short, with 15 bases between. Germline V gives CDR1 MNHEY, CDR2 SVGAGI. DNA for the CDR3: TGTGCCAGCAGTCAACAGGTCATGGGGAATGAAAAACTGTTTTTT. Translation gives CASSQQVMGNEKLFF.

The chain links TRBV5-1 to TRBJ2-1, with D tentatively TRBD2 (5 bases). This CDR3 has 15 residues. V was trimmed by 0 bases and J by 2 bases, leaving 9 bases between them. Germline V gene data show CDR1 as SGHRS and CDR2 as YFSETQ. In DNA, the CDR3 is TGCGCCAGCAGCTTGGGAGGGCTAGCCTACAATGAGCAGTTCTTC. Its translation is CASSLGGLAYNEQFF.

The CDR3 loop is CASGGRVNTEAFF. CDR3 DNA: TGTGCCAGCGGAGGCAGGGTGAACACTGAAGCTTTCTTT. The chain recombines TRBV11-2 with TRBJ1-1, with D perhaps matching TRBD1 (5 bases). Per germline, CDR1 SGHAT and CDR2 FQNNGV. This CDR3 is built from 13 residues. V lost 8 bases and J 0 bases, leaving 10 bases between the germline ends.

As for this clone: The same CDR3 arises from other DNA sequences in this sample as well. The CDR3 DNA reads as TGCAGTGCTAGTGCCGGCGGACCTAACACTGAAGCTTTCTTT. It yields the protein CSASAGGPNTEAFF. V gene TRBV20-1 combines with J gene TRBJ1-1, with no clear D. The germline V gene encodes CDR1 DFQATT and CDR2 SNEGSKA (reference sequence). Trimming pared 3 bases from V and 2 bases from J, leaving 13 bases between. This CDR3 is built from 14 residues.

This sequence joins TRBV5-1 and TRBJ2-3, with 9 nucleotides matching TRBD2. The CDR3 covers 17 residues. CDR1 and CDR2 from the germline V gene are SGHRS and YFSETQ. Trimming took 1 base from V and 1 from J; bases not matched to a gene: 7. For the CDR3, the DNA is TGCGCCAGCAGCTTGTTCCCTAGCGGGGCTCGCACAGATACGCAGTATTTT. Its translation is CASSLFPSGARTDTQYF.

The rearrangement uses TRBV6-1 and TRBJ1-6; possible D gene TRBD1, 5 bases. The CDR3 totals 15 residues. Germline CDR1 reads MNHNS; CDR2 reads SASEGT. Trimming stripped 2 bases from V and 3 bases from J, with 8 bases between. The CDR3: CASSEWGVYNSPLHF. The CDR3 DNA sequence: TGTGCCAGCAGTGAATGGGGCGTCTATAATTCACCCCTCCACTTT.

The V call is TRBV19, the J call TRBJ1-4, with 7 bases lining up with TRBD1. The CDR3 is 16 amino acids. The V segment lost 3 bases and the J segment 8 bases; nucleotides outside the gene matches: 12. Germline values: CDR1 LNHDA, CDR2 SQIVND (reference sequence). In DNA, the CDR3 is TGTGCCAGTAGTATCCAAGGTCTGACAGGGCGGGAAAAACTGTTTTTT. It yields the protein CASSIQGLTGREKLFF.

The chain joins TRBV24-1 to TRBJ2-1; a possible D gene is TRBD1 (6 bases). The CDR3 contains 12 residues. Per germline, CDR1 KGHDR and CDR2 SFDVKD. The ends were cut back, 9 bases at V and 8 bases at J, with 13 bases in the middle. CDR3 sequence: CATQDSTHEQFF. CDR3 DNA: TGTGCCACCCAGGACAGCACCCATGAGCAGTTCTTC.

V is TRBV18 and J is TRBJ1-1, with D hard to call. The CDR3 runs to 15 residues. The V end lost 0 bases, the J end lost 1 base, and 9 bases lay between the germline ends. The germline gives CDR1 KGHSH, CDR2 LQKENI. CDR3 protein: CASSPPLDTNTEAFF. The CDR3 region has the DNA TGTGCCAGCTCACCACCGTTAGACACGAACACTGAAGCTTTCTTT. Together with reference TRBV18 and TRBJ1-1, the CDR3 gives the full variable domain: NAGVMQNPRHLVRRRGQEARLRCSPMKGHSHVYWYRQLPEEGLKFMVYLQKENIIDESGMPKERFSAEFPKEGPSILRIQQVVRGDSAAYFCASSPPLDTNTEAFFGQGTRLTVV.

CDR3 in amino acids: CASSPGRSSGNTIYF. CDR3 bases: TGTGCCAGCAGCCCGGGTCGGAGCTCTGGAAACACCATATATTTT. The rearrangement links TRBV7-6 to TRBJ1-3; D unclear. The CDR3 runs 15 residues. Between the trimmed V and J ends, which lost 5 bases and 0 bases, there was a span of 11 bases. The germline V gene encodes CDR1 SGHVS and CDR2 FNYEAQ.

This clone occurred once. The CDR3 here is CASSKGTSSGTQYF. In DNA form, the CDR3 reads TGTGCCAGCAGCAAAGGGACTAGCAGTGGGACCCAGTACTTC. The chain uses TRBV11-3 and TRBJ2-5, with 9 positions matching TRBD2. The J segment lost 7 bases and the V segment lost 5 bases, leaving 8 bases of the junction unmatched. Germline lookup yields CDR1 SGHNT and CDR2 YENEEA. The CDR3 has 14 amino acids.

The chain links TRBV30 to TRBJ2-5; D might be TRBD1 or TRBD2, each matching 5 bases. V was pared by 0 bases and J by 5 bases, with 16 bases between. This CDR3 is built from 15 residues. Looked up from germline, CDR1 is GTSNPN and CDR2 is SVGIG (reference sequence). The CDR3 here is CAWSVPEGLGETQYF. The CDR3 DNA is TGTGCCTGGAGTGTACCTGAGGGGTTGGGGGAGACCCAGTACTTC.

The genes are TRBV3-1 (or the pseudogene TRBV3-2) and TRBJ1-5; D remains unclear. Germline V lookup: CDR1 LGHDT, CDR2 YNNKEL (reference sequence). V lost 2 bases and J lost 4, with 3 bases in between. The length of the CDR3 is 12 residues. For the CDR3, the DNA is TGTGCCAGCAGCCAATTAAATCAGCCCCAGCATTTT. It yields the protein CASSQLNQPQHF.

There are a few counts of this clone. This chain links TRBV12-3 or TRBV12-4 with TRBJ1-6; D remains unclear. Trimming removed 0 bases at V and 12 bases at J, with 6 bases between. There are 12 residues in the CDR3. The CDR3 protein is CASSLAQGPLHF. CDR3 coding DNA: TGTGCCAGCAGTTTAGCGCAAGGACCCCTCCACTTT.

V and J are TRBV29-1 and TRBJ2-7, with a possible D match to TRBD2 (6 bases). The length of the CDR3 is 11 residues. Germline V gives CDR1 SQVTM, CDR2 ANQGSEA. Trimming shortened V by 6 bases and J by 3 bases, and 9 bases separated the two germline ends. The CDR3 sequence is CSVRDFYEQYF. CDR3 nucleotide sequence: TGCAGCGTACGGGACTTCTACGAGCAGTACTTC.

The rearrangement uses TRBV4-2 and TRBJ1-4; unclear D gene. Trimming shortened V by 4 bases and J by 2 bases, and 2 bases separated the two germline ends. The CDR3 extends over 12 amino acids. Germline assignment: CDR1 LGHNA and CDR2 YNFKEQ. CDR3 nucleotide sequence: TGTGCCAGCAGCCGCACTAATGAAAAACTGTTTTTT. Translation gives CASSRTNEKLFF.

J is TRBJ2-3 and V is TRBV20-1, with 8 bases aligning to TRBD2. There are 16 residues in the CDR3. Germline trimming cut 3 bases from V and 7 bases from J; bases unmatched to any gene: 15. CDR1 and CDR2 from the germline V gene are DFQATT and SNEGSKA (reference sequence). The CDR3 spells CSASDIAGRGGNTQYF. As DNA, the CDR3 is TGCAGTGCTAGTGACATAGCGGGGCGAGGGGGAAATACGCAGTATTTT.

V is TRBV5-6 and J is TRBJ1-4; TRBD1 matches at 8 bases. Unmatched junction bases numbered 8, after V lost 1 base and J lost 0 bases. In germline, CDR1 is SGHDT, CDR2 YYEEEE. This CDR3 contains 18 residues. CDR3 amino acids: CASSLIGQGSATNEKLFF. For the CDR3, the DNA is TGTGCCAGCAGCTTGATAGGACAGGGATCTGCAACTAATGAAAAACTGTTTTTT.

The genes are TRBV7-2 and TRBJ1-2; 8 bases line up with TRBD1. Germline loops: CDR1 SGHTA, CDR2 FQGNSA. Trimming took 2 bases from V and 7 from J; bases not matched to a gene: 6. The CDR3 has 14 amino acids. CDR3 nucleotides: TGTGCCAGCAGCTTATTGCAGGGGGCTCCTGGCTACACCTTC. It codes for CASSLLQGAPGYTF. Based on the CDR3 plus reference TRBV7-2 and TRBJ1-2, the full variable domain is GAGVSQSPSNKVTEKGKDVELRCDPISGHTALYWYRQSLGQGLEFLIYFQGNSAPDKSGLPSDRFSAERTGGSVSTLTIQRTQQEDSAVYLCASSLLQGAPGYTFGSGTRLTVV.

The rearrangement uses TRBV5-1 and TRBJ1-3; a weak D match, TRBD1 (6 bases). The V end was cut by 0 bases, the J end by 4 bases, with 8 bases between. There are 14 residues in the CDR3. Germline V gene data show CDR1 as SGHRS and CDR2 as YFSETQ. CDR3 loop: CASSLAGEGNTIYF. In nucleotides, the CDR3 is TGCGCCAGCAGCTTGGCAGGGGAAGGAAACACCATATATTTT.

The chain couples TRBV7-2 to TRBJ1-1; D is possibly TRBD1 (5 bases). The CDR3 contains 14 residues. Germline assignment: CDR1 SGHTA and CDR2 FQGNSA. Trimming shortened V by 5 bases and J by 5 bases, and 15 bases separated the two germline ends. The CDR3 loop is CASSARASRTEAFF. The CDR3, as DNA: TGTGCCAGCAGCGCCAGGGCCTCGAGAACTGAAGCTTTCTTT.

The chain carries TRBV3-1 (or the pseudogene TRBV3-2) and TRBJ1-4; 9 bases are shared with TRBD1. The V and J ends lost 8 bases and 8 bases, in that order; junction bases with no gene match: 18. Germline V gene data show CDR1 as LGHDT and CDR2 as YNNKEL (reference sequence). This CDR3 is built from 17 residues. The CDR3 reads CASHPGTGISYGEKLFF. Here the CDR3 DNA reads TGTGCCAGCCACCCCGGGACAGGGATTTCCTATGGAGAAAAACTGTTTTTT.

The chain couples TRBV9 to TRBJ2-6; D is unclear. In germline, CDR1 is SGDLS, CDR2 YYNGEE. The CDR3 has 16 residues. V lost 5 bases, J lost 1 base, and 13 bases lay in between. The CDR3 DNA is TGTGCCAGCAGAGCCATGTCCGGGTCTGGGGCCAACGTCCTGACTTTC. It yields the protein CASRAMSGSGANVLTF.

This clone was seen a single time. V usage is TRBV7-9 and J usage is TRBJ1-2; 8 nucleotides agree with TRBD1. Germline V gene sequence: CDR1 SEHNR, CDR2 FQNEAQ (reference sequence). The CDR3 has 14 residues. Unmatched junction bases numbered 5, after V lost 5 bases and J lost 3 bases. CDR3 nucleotides: TGTGCCAGCAGCCCAACAGGGGGGCACTATGGCTACACCTTC. Protein sequence: CASSPTGGHYGYTF.

The V call is TRBV18, the J call TRBJ2-3; 13 bases are a match to TRBD2. In germline, CDR1 is KGHSH, CDR2 LQKENI. The CDR3 is 18 amino acids. V shed 5 bases and J 0 bases; nucleotides not matched to a gene: 8. The CDR3 coding sequence is TGTGCCAGCTCAATGACTAGCGGGGGGCCCCCTAGCACAGATACGCAGTATTTT. This gives the protein CASSMTSGGPPSTDTQYF.

The rearrangement uses TRBV6-4 and TRBJ2-1, with D perhaps TRBD1 (6 bases). From germline, CDR1 is MRHNA and CDR2 SNTAGT. Trimming removed 4 bases at V and 4 bases at J, with 11 bases between. This CDR3 is built from 14 residues. CDR3 region: CASSGTGLYNEQFF. For the CDR3, the DNA is TGTGCCAGCAGTGGAACAGGGTTATACAATGAGCAGTTCTTC.

This clone was detected only once. Mismatch with germline at one junction end may stem from a read error. The V call is TRBV6-6, the J call TRBJ1-6, with 7 bases identical to TRBD1. CDR1 and CDR2 (germline): MNHNY, SVGAGI (reference sequence). CDR3 size: 12 residues. The CDR3, as DNA: TGTGCCAGCAGTTCCCTCGGGACAGAACAATACTTT. This gives the protein CASSSLGTEQYF.